Each of the 5 T cell receptor beta chains below was sequenced from the same sample in a study of blood T cell repertoires in COVID-19. Only in-frame clones appear in the TCRdb table, and some are missing; sequencing was by immunoSEQ multiplex PCR. The data hold 450,000 or so clones, with 80% to 90% observed a single time. The specimen sequenced was peripheral blood. The receptors shown here come from a man aged 18 to 30 with COVID-19, enrolled during active disease.

This chain joins TRBV7-9 and TRBJ2-5, with D maybe TRBD2 (6 bases). CDR3 length: 14 amino acids. V gave up 5 bases and J gave up 5 bases, with 15 bases separating them. The germline CDR1 and CDR2 sequences are SEHNR and FQNEAQ (reference sequence). CDR3 bases: TGTGCCAGCAGCATGGGGGGTCTAAAGGAGACCCAGTACTTC. It translates to CASSMGGLKETQYF.

The V and J genes are TRBV9 and TRBJ2-1; D uncertain. Germline V gives CDR1 SGDLS, CDR2 YYNGEE. V dropped 1 base and J dropped 5 bases, with 7 bases sitting between them. The CDR3 runs to 13 residues. CDR3 nucleotides: TGTGCCAGCAGCGTAAACACCAACAATGAGCAGTTCTTC. Its protein is CASSVNTNNEQFF.

The chain is built from TRBV14 and TRBJ1-1; possible D gene TRBD1, 6 bases. V was shortened by 1 base and J by 6 bases, with 15 bases between the two germline ends. Per the germline V gene, CDR1 is SGHDN and CDR2 is FVKESK. This CDR3 has 15 residues. CDR3 sequence (DNA): TGTGCCAGCAGCCAAGCCCTTGGACAGACCCCTGAAGCTTTCTTT. Protein sequence: CASSQALGQTPEAFF.

Notes on this clone: Other DNA sequences in this specimen translate into the identical CDR3. This sequence joins TRBV6-5 and TRBJ2-1; possibly TRBD2 for D (5 bases). From germline, CDR1 is MNHEY and CDR2 SVGAGI. Trimming took 4 bases from V and 4 from J, leaving 11 bases between them. CDR3 length equals 14 residues. The CDR3: CASSLDRGYNEQFF. The CDR3 region has the DNA TGTGCCAGCAGTTTGGATCGGGGATACAATGAGCAGTTCTTC.

The chain has TRBV29-1 and TRBJ1-1, with D tentatively TRBD1 (6 bases). The CDR3 length is 14 residues. CDR1 is SQVTM and CDR2 is ANQGSEA in the germline V gene. Trimming removed 7 bases at V and 0 bases at J, with 15 bases between. The CDR3 loop reads CSGRQVLMNTEAFF. The CDR3, as DNA: TGCAGCGGTCGACAGGTTCTTATGAACACTGAAGCTTTCTTT. Filled out from reference TRBV29-1 and TRBJ1-1, the complete variable domain reads SAVISQKPSRDICQRGTSLTIQCQVDSQVTMMFWYRQQPGQSLTLIATANQGSEATYESGFVIDKFPISRPNLTFSTLTVSNMSPEDSSIYLCSGRQVLMNTEAFFGQGTRLTVV.